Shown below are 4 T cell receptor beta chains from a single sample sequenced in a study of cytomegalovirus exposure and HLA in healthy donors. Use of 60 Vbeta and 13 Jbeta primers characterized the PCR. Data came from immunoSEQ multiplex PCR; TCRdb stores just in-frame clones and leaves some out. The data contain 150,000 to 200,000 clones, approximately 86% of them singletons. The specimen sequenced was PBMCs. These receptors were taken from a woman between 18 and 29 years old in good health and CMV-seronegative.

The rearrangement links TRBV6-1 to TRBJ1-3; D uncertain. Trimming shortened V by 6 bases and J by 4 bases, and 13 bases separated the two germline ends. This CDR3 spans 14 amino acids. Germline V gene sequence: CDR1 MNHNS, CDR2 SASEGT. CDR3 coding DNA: TGTGCCAGCAGCCTCGACGGGAAGGGAAACACCATATATTTT. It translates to CASSLDGKGNTIYF.

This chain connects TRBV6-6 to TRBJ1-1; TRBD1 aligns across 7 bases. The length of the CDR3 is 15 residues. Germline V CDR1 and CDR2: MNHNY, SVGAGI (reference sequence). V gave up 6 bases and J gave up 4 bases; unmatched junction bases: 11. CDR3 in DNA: TGTGCCAGCAGACTCCACCCTACAGGGGCCACTGAAGCTTTCTTT. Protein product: CASRLHPTGATEAFF.

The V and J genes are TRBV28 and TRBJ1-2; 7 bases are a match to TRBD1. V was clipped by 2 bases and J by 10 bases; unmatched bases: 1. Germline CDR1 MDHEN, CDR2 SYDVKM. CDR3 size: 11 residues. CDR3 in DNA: TGTGCCAGCAGTTTAGACAGGGACTACACCTTC. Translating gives CASSLDRDYTF.

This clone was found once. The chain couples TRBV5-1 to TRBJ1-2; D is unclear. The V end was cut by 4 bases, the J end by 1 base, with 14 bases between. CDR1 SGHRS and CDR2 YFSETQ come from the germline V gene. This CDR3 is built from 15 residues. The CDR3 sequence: CASSLGSIGNYGYTF. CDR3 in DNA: TGCGCCAGCAGCCTCGGTTCGATCGGTAACTATGGCTACACCTTC.